This T cell receptor (beta chain) was captured by sequencing in a study of T-cell reconstitution after alpha-beta-depleted transplantation in children. Study-wide findings and caveats: There were reportedly several hundred expanded graft clones from which alpha-beta T cells came about two months after transplant. A year post-transplant, T-cell counts and diversity derived mostly from newly produced T cells.

V was pared by 1 base and J by 2 bases, with 11 bases between. The CDR3 covers 15 residues. The V gene's germline CDR1 is SGHTA and CDR2 FQGNSA. TCRbeta library preparation incorporated unique molecular identifiers. In TCRdb, the PCR reads were re-called with MiXCR into one record per CDR3 protein. The sample consists of some 150,000 distinct CDR3 sequences, around 8.8% of them appearing once. This clonotype was seen repeatedly, ten times or more. As yet, its antigen is unknown. The sequence was collected from a female patient aged 2 to 10 who had a stem cell transplant for congenital amegakaryocytic thrombocytopenia, so the T cells may come from the graft donor. V gene TRBV7-2 combines with J gene TRBJ1-2; D not certain. Here the sequenced sample was PBMCs, mostly from graft donor cells, taken 180 days after TCRalphabeta/CD19-depleted stem cell transplant. The CDR3 nucleotides are TGTGCCAGCAGCTTAGTCCGGCACACCAACTATGGCTACACCTTC. Translation gives CASSLVRHTNYGYTF.